This TCR beta chain is from a study of cytomegalovirus exposure and HLA in healthy donors. About the study: Early on, a data release was issued that held roughly 86 million unique TCRs from HLA-typed donors. Notes on the study in general: About 87% or about 30% of the time was how often most TCR beta V segments were productive, according to an earlier analysis. A few CMV-associated chains proved CMV antigen-specific in vitro.

About this clone: The target antigen is unknown.

Primers included in the PCR were 60 Vbeta and 13 Jbeta primers. Libraries were prepared by immunoSEQ multiplex PCR; TCRdb keeps only in-frame clonotypes and omits some of them. The repertoire holds about 78,000 clones, 55% to 75% seen once, with 5.7% in the top ten. CDR3 length: 14 residues. Germline values: CDR1 SEHNR, CDR2 FQNEAQ (reference sequence). V was pared by 5 bases and J by 10 bases, with 18 bases between. The V and J genes are TRBV7-9 and TRBJ2-1; possible D gene TRBD2, 5 bases. This receptor was obtained from a man aged 25 to 40 in good health and CMV-seropositive. The sequencing sample was made of PBMCs. The CDR3 nucleotides are TGTGCCAGCAGCCCAGATGGACTCCGAGGGGAGCAGTTCTTC. It translates to CASSPDGLRGEQFF.